The source of this T cell receptor (beta chain) is a study of cytomegalovirus exposure and HLA in healthy donors. The study, taken as a whole, reports: Highly shared variants forming one cluster were likely a sequencing artifact. Later findings reportedly placed an Asian-associated ancestry cluster below the approximately 670-donor mean for N-insertions. An analysis done earlier found most TCR beta V segments productive about 87% or about 30% of the time.

It was with 60 Vbeta and 13 Jbeta primers that the PCR ran. Assay used: immunoSEQ multiplex PCR; TCRdb lists only in-frame clones, some missing. In the table there are hundreds of thousands of clones, 85% of which are singletons. Germline loops: CDR1 ENHRY, CDR2 SYGVKD. The CDR3 sequence is 15 residues long. With 2 bases clipped from V and 1 base from J, the junction kept 3 bases outside the gene matches. This clone was counted only a few times. Its antigen is as yet unknown. V and J are TRBV10-3 and TRBJ1-1, with 8 bases identical to TRBD1. The sequenced sample was PBMCs. This clonotype was obtained from a girl under 10 years old in good health and CMV-seronegative. The chain's CDR3 is CAISEQGARNTEAFF. The CDR3, as DNA: TGTGCCATCAGTGAGCAGGGGGCGAGGAACACTGAAGCTTTCTTT.